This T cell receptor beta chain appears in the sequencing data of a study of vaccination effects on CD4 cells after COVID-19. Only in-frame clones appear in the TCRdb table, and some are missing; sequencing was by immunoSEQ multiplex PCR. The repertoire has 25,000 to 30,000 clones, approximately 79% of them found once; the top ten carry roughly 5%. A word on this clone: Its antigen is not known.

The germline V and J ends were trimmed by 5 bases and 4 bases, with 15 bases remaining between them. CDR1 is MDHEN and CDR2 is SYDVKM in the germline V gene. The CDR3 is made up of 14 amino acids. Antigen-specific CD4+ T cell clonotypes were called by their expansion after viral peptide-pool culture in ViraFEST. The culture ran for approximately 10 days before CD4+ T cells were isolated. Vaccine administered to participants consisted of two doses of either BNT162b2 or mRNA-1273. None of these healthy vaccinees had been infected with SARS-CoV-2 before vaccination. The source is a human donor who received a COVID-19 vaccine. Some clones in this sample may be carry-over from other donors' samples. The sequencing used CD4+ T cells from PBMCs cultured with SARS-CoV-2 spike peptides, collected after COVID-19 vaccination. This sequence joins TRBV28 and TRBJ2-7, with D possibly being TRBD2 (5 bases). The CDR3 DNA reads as TGTGCCAGCAGTACTCCCGCGCGGAGGTACGAGCAGTACTTC. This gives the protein CASSTPARRYEQYF.